These 22 T cell receptor beta chains share one sample of origin, sequenced in a study of blood T cell repertoires in COVID-19. Measured with immunoSEQ multiplex PCR; TCRdb has only the in-frame clones, and not every one. The table has 350,000 to 450,000 clones, about 89% seen once; the top ten hold over 2%. Input material: peripheral blood. The receptors derive from a woman in her sixties or seventies with COVID-19, enrolled during active disease.

This clone was found a few times. V usage is TRBV6-5 and J usage is TRBJ1-1; D gene unclear. CDR1 MNHEY and CDR2 SVGAGI come from the germline V gene. The CDR3 loop spans 14 amino acids. V was shortened by 5 bases and J by 1 base, with 11 bases between the two germline ends. The chain's CDR3 is CASSREGWNTEAFF. Here the CDR3 DNA reads TGTGCCAGCAGTAGGGAGGGTTGGAACACTGAAGCTTTCTTT.

The chain carries TRBV7-6 and TRBJ1-2; D gene ambiguous. Trimming shortened V by 5 bases and J by 5 bases, and 12 bases separated the two germline ends. In germline, CDR1 is SGHVS, CDR2 FNYEAQ. The CDR3 runs 13 residues. In DNA form, the CDR3 reads TGTGCCAGCAGCCCCGGGTTCTCGTATGGCTACACCTTC. Translation: CASSPGFSYGYTF.

This chain uses TRBV28 with TRBJ1-1; D unresolved. This CDR3 contains 11 residues. V was clipped by 7 bases and J by 5 bases, with 8 bases between them. The germline V gene encodes CDR1 MDHEN and CDR2 SYDVKM. This chain's CDR3 is CASNVRTEAFF. As DNA, the CDR3 is TGTGCCAGCAACGTGCGTACTGAAGCTTTCTTT.

The V and J genes are TRBV18 and TRBJ1-1; weak D call: TRBD1 (6 bases). Trimming left V 5 bases short and J 3 bases short, with 13 bases between. CDR1 and CDR2 from the germline V gene are KGHSH and LQKENI. The CDR3 is made up of 14 amino acids. As DNA, the CDR3 is TGTGCCAGCTCAGGGCAGGGGCAGGACACTGAAGCTTTCTTT. Translating gives CASSGQGQDTEAFF.

The V call is TRBV19, the J call TRBJ1-5; D perhaps matches TRBD1 (5 bases). Looked up from germline, CDR1 is LNHDA and CDR2 is SQIVND (reference sequence). V was cut by 3 bases and J by 6 bases, with 9 bases left in between. This CDR3 is 13 amino acids long. The CDR3 sequence: CASSINQGQPQHF. CDR3 sequence (DNA): TGTGCCAGTAGTATCAATCAGGGTCAGCCCCAGCATTTT. Complete variable domain (other parts from reference TRBV19 and TRBJ1-5): DGGITQSPKYLFRKEGQNVTLSCEQNLNHDAMYWYRQDPGQGLRLIYYSQIVNDFQKGDIAEGYSVSREKKESFPLTVTSAQKNPTAFYLCASSINQGQPQHFGDGTRLSIL.

This clone was seen a handful of times. The chain has TRBV5-1 and TRBJ1-5; possible D gene TRBD1, 5 bases. Germline assignment: CDR1 SGHRS and CDR2 YFSETQ. The CDR3 consists of 15 residues. V was pared by 0 bases and J by 0 bases, with 7 bases between. CDR3 in DNA: TGCGCCAGCAGCTTGGAGGGGATTAGCAATCAGCCCCAGCATTTT. Translating gives CASSLEGISNQPQHF.

The chain carries TRBV19 and TRBJ1-1; weak D call: TRBD1 (6 bases). Trimming took 7 bases from V and 6 from J, leaving 18 bases between them. CDR1 is LNHDA and CDR2 is SQIVND in the germline V gene (reference sequence). The CDR3 runs 14 residues. The CDR3 nucleotides read TGTGCCAGTATGCGAATAGACAGGCCCCCTGAAGCTTTCTTT. It translates to CASMRIDRPPEAFF.

The rearrangement uses TRBV7-2 and TRBJ2-5; 7 nucleotides agree with TRBD2. CDR3 length: 16 residues. J gave up 0 bases and V 5 bases, and 9 bases lay outside the gene matches. CDR1 is SGHTA and CDR2 is FQGNSA in the germline V gene. CDR3 coding DNA: TGTGCCAGCAGCCCCGGTGGCGGGGGTTACCAAGAGACCCAGTACTTC. The encoded protein is CASSPGGGGYQETQYF.

V gene TRBV3-1 (or the pseudogene TRBV3-2) combines with J gene TRBJ1-1; D perhaps matches TRBD1 (5 bases). The CDR3 extends over 13 amino acids. Germline CDR1 reads LGHDT; CDR2 reads YNNKEL (reference sequence). V was clipped by 3 bases and J by 5 bases, with 10 bases between them. The CDR3 sequence is CASSQNRQTEAFF. CDR3 DNA sequence: TGTGCCAGCAGCCAGAACAGGCAGACTGAAGCTTTCTTT.

This chain connects TRBV9 to TRBJ2-2; 8 bases map to TRBD2. Germline CDR1 is SGDLS and CDR2 is YYNGEE. The CDR3 consists of 17 residues. V was clipped by 4 bases and J by 1 base; unmatched bases: 9. The CDR3 protein is CASSTGRGTLNTGELFF. The CDR3 DNA is TGTGCCAGCAGCACCGGGAGGGGGACCCTGAACACCGGGGAGCTGTTTTTT.

The chain carries TRBV7-6 and TRBJ2-1, with D possibly TRBD1 on 6 matching bases. The CDR3 is 15 amino acids. Germline V CDR1 and CDR2: SGHVS, FNYEAQ. V was pared by 1 base and J by 8 bases, with 15 bases between. The CDR3: CASSLVGRGVDEQFF. The CDR3, as DNA: TGTGCCAGCAGCTTAGTTGGCAGGGGAGTGGATGAGCAGTTCTTC.

V is TRBV2 and J is TRBJ2-7; D remains unclear. Germline loops: CDR1 SNHLY, CDR2 FYNNEI. The CDR3 spans 15 residues. The V gene lost 2 bases and the J gene lost 1 base, with 12 bases spanning the gap. The CDR3 sequence is CASSEPGPHSYEQYF. The DNA of the CDR3 is TGTGCCAGCAGTGAACCTGGGCCGCATTCCTACGAGCAGTACTTC.

This clone was recorded once. The chain carries TRBV11-2 and TRBJ2-5; 7 bases are a match to TRBD2. CDR1 and CDR2 (germline): SGHAT, FQNNGV. V trimming: 0 bases; J trimming: 4 bases; junction bases outside the gene matches: 5. The CDR3 is made up of 15 amino acids. The CDR3 loop reads CASSLDSAGVETQYF. CDR3 DNA: TGTGCCAGCAGCTTAGATTCTGCGGGGGTAGAGACCCAGTACTTC.

This clone was found a few times. This rearrangement joins TRBV30 to TRBJ1-2, with D possibly TRBD1 on 5 matching bases. The CDR3 length is 13 residues. CDR1 is GTSNPN and CDR2 is SVGIG in the germline V gene (reference sequence). Trimming removed 2 bases from V and 4 bases from J, with 11 bases in between. CDR3 sequence: CAWSKGRAYGYTF. The CDR3 region has the DNA TGTGCCTGGAGTAAAGGCAGGGCCTATGGCTACACCTTC. Full variable domain (outside the CDR3, taken from reference TRBV30 and TRBJ1-2): SQTIHQWPATLVQPVGSPLSLECTVEGTSNPNLYWYRQAAGRGLQLLFYSVGIGQISSEVPQNLSASRPQDRQFILSSKKLLLSDSGFYLCAWSKGRAYGYTFGSGTRLTVV.

J is TRBJ2-7 and V is TRBV25-1, with D possibly matching TRBD1 (6 bases). CDR1 is MGHDK and CDR2 is SYGVNS in the germline V gene. CDR3 length equals 17 residues. V lost 1 base and J 2 bases, leaving 18 bases between the germline ends. Written as DNA, the CDR3 is TGTGCCAGCAGTGAATCTACAAGGGGGACCTTGGCCTACGAGCAGTACTTC. Amino acid sequence: CASSESTRGTLAYEQYF.

The chain couples TRBV2 to TRBJ2-7, with a weak D call TRBD1 (5 bases). CDR1 is SNHLY and CDR2 is FYNNEI in the germline V gene. Trimming pared 7 bases from V and 0 bases from J, leaving 10 bases between. The CDR3 sequence is 13 residues long. Here the CDR3 DNA reads TGTGCCAGCAATTTTGACAGCTCCTACGAGCAGTACTTC. It codes for CASNFDSSYEQYF.

The V gene is TRBV6-6, the J gene TRBJ1-1; D call uncertain. V shed 4 bases and J shed 11 bases, with 14 bases lying between them. The germline CDR1 and CDR2 sequences are MNHNY and SVGAGI (reference sequence). This CDR3 has 12 residues. The CDR3 DNA follows: TGTGCCAGCAGTTCCCGGGAGCTAAGGGCTTTCTTT. Its translation is CASSSRELRAFF.

The chain couples TRBV5-4 to TRBJ1-2, with D possibly being TRBD1 (6 bases). Germline assignment: CDR1 SGHNT and CDR2 YYREEE (reference sequence). Deletions cut 3 bases from V and 2 bases from J, with 8 bases between. The CDR3 is 13 residues long. The CDR3 coding sequence is TGTGCCAGCAGCTATGGACAGAACTATGGCTACACCTTC. Protein product: CASSYGQNYGYTF. Filled out from reference TRBV5-4 and TRBJ1-2, the complete variable domain reads ETGVTQSPTHLIKTRGQQVTLRCSSQSGHNTVSWYQQALGQGPQFIFQYYREEENGRGNFPPRFSGLQFPNYSSELNVNALELDDSALYLCASSYGQNYGYTFGSGTRLTVV.

This clone has only a few counts. The chain is built from TRBV5-1 and TRBJ2-7; TRBD1 matches at 8 bases. Germline V gene sequence: CDR1 SGHRS, CDR2 YFSETQ. The V segment lost 2 bases and the J segment 7 bases; nucleotides outside the gene matches: 8. The CDR3 sequence is 14 residues long. The CDR3 coding sequence is TGCGCCAGCAGCTTCAGTCAGGGGGCTGGGGAGCAGTACTTC. Residues: CASSFSQGAGEQYF.

The J gene is TRBJ2-7, the V gene TRBV7-8; D may be TRBD2 (5 bases). The germline CDR1 and CDR2 sequences are SGHVS and FQNEAQ. The ends were cut back, 5 bases at V and 3 bases at J, with 20 bases in the middle. The length of the CDR3 is 16 residues. The CDR3 is CASSPNRGNVLYEQYF. DNA for the CDR3: TGTGCCAGCAGCCCGAACCGGGGTAACGTCCTCTACGAGCAGTACTTC.

The chain uses TRBV6-2 or TRBV6-3 and TRBJ2-7, with TRBD1 matching over 9 bases. V was clipped by 4 bases and J by 3 bases; unmatched bases: 7. The CDR3 totals 15 residues. Per germline, CDR1 MNHEY and CDR2 SVGEGT. The CDR3 spells CASSWGQGLRYEQYF. The CDR3 DNA follows: TGTGCCAGCAGTTGGGGACAGGGTTTGCGCTACGAGCAGTACTTC.

The chain has TRBV5-1 and TRBJ1-2; D is ambiguous. Germline CDR1 and CDR2: SGHRS and YFSETQ. Deletions cut 1 base from V and 5 bases from J, with 6 bases between. This CDR3 is 12 amino acids long. CDR3 nucleotides: TGCGCCAGCAGCTTGTCGAGTTATGGCTACACCTTC. This translates into CASSLSSYGYTF.